Listed below are T cell receptor beta chains from one sample, sequenced in a study of blood T cell repertoires in COVID-19. Some clones are missing from TCRdb's copy, which holds only in-frame ones; the method was immunoSEQ multiplex PCR. The sample has some 530,000 clones, approximately 85% seen once. The sample consisted of peripheral blood. The origin of the receptors is a human donor in a cohort sampled during active COVID-19. Each CDR3 is given with its conserved first and last residue. D genes are given only for firm matches. The listing skips clone size in some rows; elsewhere it reads once, few, many or a size class.

v_gene: TRBV6-2/TRBV6-3
d_gene: TRBD2
j_gene: TRBJ2-1
abundance: .
CDR3nt: TGTGCCAGCAGCCCCCTGGGGATAGCGGGAGGGATGGATGAGCAGTTCTTC
CDR3aa: CASSPLGIAGGMDEQFF

v_gene: TRBV5-4
d_gene: .
j_gene: TRBJ1-1
abundance: .
CDR3nt: TGTGCCAGCAGCGGTCAGACAGCGAACACTGAAGCTTTCTTT
CDR3aa: CASSGQTANTEAFF

v_gene: TRBV11-2
d_gene: .
j_gene: TRBJ2-7
abundance: .
CDR3nt: TGTGCCAGCAGCTTAGTTGGGGAGATCAACGAGCAGTACTTC
CDR3aa: CASSLVGEINEQYF

v_gene: TRBV11-3
d_gene: TRBD2
j_gene: TRBJ2-1
abundance: .
CDR3nt: TGTGCCAGCAGCTTAGGGACTCTGTCTCTACGGGGGGACAATGAGCAGTTCTTC
CDR3aa: CASSLGTLSLRGDNEQFF

v_gene: TRBV19
d_gene: .
j_gene: TRBJ2-5
abundance: once
CDR3nt: TGTGCCAGACAGAGTCAGGGCCCCCCACGTGCCCAGTACTTC
CDR3aa: CARQSQGPPRAQYF

v_gene: TRBV5-4
d_gene: TRBD1
j_gene: TRBJ2-7
abundance: once
CDR3nt: TGTGCCAGCAGCACACGACAGGGGGGATACGAGCAGTACTTC
CDR3aa: CASSTRQGGYEQYF

v_gene: TRBV5-4
d_gene: .
j_gene: TRBJ2-3
abundance: .
CDR3nt: TGTGCCAGCAGCTTGAGGGGGAGCACAGATACGCAGTATTTT
CDR3aa: CASSLRGSTDTQYF

v_gene: TRBV30
d_gene: TRBD2
j_gene: TRBJ2-5
abundance: .
CDR3nt: TGTGCCTGGGGCAGCGCGGGAGGGATTCAAGAGACCCAGTACTTC
CDR3aa: CAWGSAGGIQETQYF

v_gene: TRBV7-2
d_gene: .
j_gene: TRBJ2-2
abundance: .
CDR3nt: TGTGCCAGCAGCCTACCGACAGCCGCGAACACCGGGGAGCTGTTTTTT
CDR3aa: CASSLPTAANTGELFF

v_gene: TRBV9
d_gene: TRBD1
j_gene: TRBJ1-1
abundance: .
CDR3nt: TGTGCCAGCAGCGTAGGGAACAGGGGAGGGAACACTGAAGCTTTCTTT
CDR3aa: CASSVGNRGGNTEAFF

v_gene: TRBV6-5
d_gene: TRBD2
j_gene: TRBJ2-5
abundance: .
CDR3nt: TGTGCCAGCAGTCTGCTATTAGCGGGAGGCGTGACCCAGTACTTC
CDR3aa: CASSLLLAGGVTQYF